This TCR beta chain was retrieved from a study of regulatory dendritic cells for organ transplantation. Overall study findings and caveats: Alloreactive memory CD8+ T cell pools varied considerably between individuals. Mature dendritic cells appeared to drive more memory CD8+ clonal expansion than regulatory ones. Naive CD4+ and CD8+ repertoires were highly diverse; memory CD8+ was most oligoclonal.

In the case of this clone: Its antigen remains unidentified.

CD4+ or CD8+ T cells were sorted as naive CD45RA+ or memory CD45RO+. Repertoires were generated with immunoSEQ multiplex PCR, while TCRdb's copy carries only in-frame clones and drops some. This sample yields about 38,000 clones, of which under 95% are seen a single time; over 0.1% belongs to the top ten. Sequenced input: naive CD8+ T cells from blood. Subset: CD45RA+ naive T cells. The source is a human donor in good health.

This chain's CDR3 is CASSIDPGVDEKLFF. CDR3 nucleotides: TGTGCCAGTAGTATAGATCCAGGGGTAGATGAAAAACTGTTTTTT. The chain couples TRBV19 to TRBJ1-4, with D possibly TRBD1 on 6 matching bases. The CDR3 has 15 residues. The V end was cut by 0 bases, the J end by 6 bases, with 11 bases between. Per the germline V gene, CDR1 is LNHDA and CDR2 is SQIVND (reference sequence).